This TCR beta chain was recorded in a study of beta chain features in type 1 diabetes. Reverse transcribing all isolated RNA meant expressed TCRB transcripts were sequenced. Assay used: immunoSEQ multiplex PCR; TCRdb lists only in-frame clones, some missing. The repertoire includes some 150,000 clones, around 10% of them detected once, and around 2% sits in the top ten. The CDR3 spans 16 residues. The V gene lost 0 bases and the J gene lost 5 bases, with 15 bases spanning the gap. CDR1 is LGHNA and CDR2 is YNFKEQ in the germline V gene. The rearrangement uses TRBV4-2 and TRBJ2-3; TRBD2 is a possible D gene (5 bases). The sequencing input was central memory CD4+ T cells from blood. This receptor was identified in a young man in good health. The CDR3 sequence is CASSQEGRPDQDTQYF. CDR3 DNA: TGTGCCAGCAGCCAAGAGGGGAGACCGGACCAAGATACGCAGTATTTT.